This T cell receptor (beta chain) was documented in a study of cytomegalovirus exposure and HLA in healthy donors. V lost 0 bases and J lost 4, with 13 bases in between. This CDR3 region has 15 residues. Per the germline V gene, CDR1 is MNHNS and CDR2 is SASEGT. This clone was observed a single time. Measured with immunoSEQ multiplex PCR; TCRdb has only the in-frame clones, and not every one. The data show roughly 48,000 clones, about 90% seen once. The chain is built from TRBV6-1 and TRBJ2-7, with D possibly being TRBD1 (5 bases). The clonotype originates from a woman younger than 45 in good health and CMV-seronegative. Sequencing used PBMCs. The CDR3 loop reads CASSEAGAGPYEQYF. Here the CDR3 DNA reads TGTGCCAGCAGTGAAGCAGGTGCAGGGCCGTACGAGCAGTACTTC.